The present T cell receptor (beta chain) was sequenced within a study of T cells in Graves' hyperthyroidism and ophthalmopathy. This clonotype was recorded many times. CDR3 length: 10 amino acids. V shed 5 bases and J shed 15 bases, with 11 bases lying between them. Germline CDR1 SNHLY, CDR2 FYNNEI. What was amplified from RNA transcripts were TCR beta CDR3 regions. First-round RT-PCR targeting the TCR CDR3 was performed with the HTBI primer set. A single record per CDR3 protein comes from TCRdb applying MiXCR to the multiplex PCR reads. Of some 600,000 distinct CDR3 sequences listed, approximately 15% are singletons.

This TCR was recovered from a woman in her twenties or thirties with Graves' hyperthyroidism that later progressed to Graves' ophthalmopathy. The chain joins TRBV2 to TRBJ2-1, with TRBD1 as a possible D gene (6 bases). Sequencing was done on a sample of blood. The CDR3 sequence: CASSLQGTFF. CDR3 in DNA: TGTGCCAGCAGTTTACAGGGAACGTTCTTC.